The 27 T cell receptor beta chains reported below all come from one sample, sequenced in a study of cytomegalovirus exposure and HLA in healthy donors. Primers for the PCR totalled 60 Vbeta and 13 Jbeta. Measured with immunoSEQ multiplex PCR; TCRdb has only the in-frame clones, and not every one. The sample consists of 150,000 to 200,000 clones, approximately 88% of them appearing once. Sample: PBMCs. The receptors originated from a young woman in good health and CMV-seronegative.

This sequence joins TRBV6-5 and TRBJ1-5, with TRBD1 identical over 7 bases. Trimming removed 10 bases from V and 3 bases from J; junction bases left unmatched: 6. Germline CDR1 reads MNHEY; CDR2 reads SVGAGI. CDR3 length: 13 residues. The CDR3 DNA reads as TGTGCCACCGGGACAGCCCCCAATCAGCCCCAGCATTTT. Encoded protein: CATGTAPNQPQHF.

J is TRBJ2-5 and V is TRBV4-1, with 14 bases fitting TRBD2. CDR1 is MGHRA and CDR2 is YSYEKL in the germline V gene. V trimming: 3 bases; J trimming: 3 bases; junction bases outside the gene matches: 9. The CDR3 totals 18 residues. CDR3: CASSQGLAGVLGKETQYF. Written as DNA, the CDR3 is TGCGCCAGCAGCCAGGGACTAGCGGGGGTGCTAGGGAAAGAGACCCAGTACTTC.

Concerning this clone: A read error may account for a junction end that differs from germline. The chain has TRBV7-9 and TRBJ1-2; weak D call: TRBD1 (6 bases). The V gene's germline CDR1 is SEHNR and CDR2 FQNEAQ (reference sequence). The CDR3 length is 14 residues. DNA of the CDR3: TGTTCCAGCAGCTTAGACAGGTCCCGCTATGGCTACACCTTC. Protein: CSSSLDRSRYGYTF.

The gene calls are TRBV30 and TRBJ1-2; D possibly corresponds to TRBD1 (6 bases). Germline CDR1 GTSNPN, CDR2 SVGIG (reference sequence). CDR3 length equals 13 residues. V was clipped by 3 bases and J by 9 bases, with 17 bases between them. The chain's CDR3 is CAWSPRHRESYTF. The CDR3 region has the DNA TGTGCCTGGAGCCCCCGTCACAGGGAGAGCTACACCTTC.

This sequence joins TRBV11-2 and TRBJ2-2; 9 nucleotides agree with TRBD2. Germline V gene sequence: CDR1 SGHAT, CDR2 FQNNGV. The V gene end was trimmed by 3 bases and the J gene end by 5 bases; junction bases not matched to a gene: 13. This CDR3 is built from 18 residues. The CDR3 sequence is CASSFSGVGGGATGELFF. CDR3 coding DNA: TGTGCCAGCAGCTTTTCGGGAGTTGGCGGGGGGGCTACCGGGGAGCTGTTTTTT.

The chain is built from TRBV11-2 and TRBJ2-1, with 7 bases aligning to TRBD2. CDR3 length: 15 amino acids. Trimming at V came to 5 bases and at J to 2 bases, leaving 6 bases not matched to a gene. CDR1 and CDR2 from the germline V gene are SGHAT and FQNNGV. The DNA for the CDR3 is TGTGCCAGCAGCACTCGGAGCGGGGCCTACAATGAGCAGTTCTTC. Protein product: CASSTRSGAYNEQFF. Drawing the rest from reference TRBV11-2 and TRBJ2-1, the complete variable domain is EAGVAQSPRYKIIEKRQSVAFWCNPISGHATLYWYQQILGQGPKLLIQFQNNGVVDDSQLPKDRFSAERLKGVDSTLKIQPAKLEDSAVYLCASSTRSGAYNEQFFGPGTRLTVL.

The chain has TRBV6-5 and TRBJ1-2; D unresolved. V was cut by 6 bases and J by 8 bases, with 13 bases left in between. The CDR3 has 12 amino acids. Germline loops: CDR1 MNHEY, CDR2 SVGAGI. CDR3 sequence reads: CASSPGTGGYTF. CDR3 DNA: TGTGCCAGCAGCCCAGGAACTGGGGGCTACACCTTC.

The chain combines TRBV5-6 with TRBJ1-4, with no clear D. CDR1 SGHDT and CDR2 YYEEEE come from the germline V gene. CDR3 length equals 12 residues. Trimming took 2 bases from V and 5 from J, leaving 4 bases between them. The CDR3 DNA reads TGTGCCAGCAGCTTCTCCAATGAAAAACTGTTTTTT. Translating gives CASSFSNEKLFF. The full variable domain, in which reference TRBV5-6 and TRBJ1-4 provide the parts outside the CDR3, is DAGVTQSPTHLIKTRGQQVTLRCSPKSGHDTVSWYQQALGQGPQFIFQYYEEEERQRGNFPDRFSGHQFPNYSSELNVNALLLGDSALYLCASSFSNEKLFFGSGTQLSVL.

This clone has just one count. This rearrangement joins TRBV2 to TRBJ1-2; unclear D gene. The V gene's germline CDR1 is SNHLY and CDR2 FYNNEI. Trimming took 7 bases from V and 0 from J, leaving 6 bases between them. There are 12 residues in the CDR3. The CDR3 reads CASTPANYGYTF. CDR3 nucleotides: TGTGCCAGCACCCCGGCTAACTATGGCTACACCTTC.

The V and J genes are TRBV7-2 and TRBJ2-1, with 8 bases identical to TRBD1. Germline values: CDR1 SGHTA, CDR2 FQGNSA. V was clipped by 1 base and J by 2 bases; unmatched bases: 4. CDR3 size: 16 residues. DNA of the CDR3: TGTGCCAGCAGCTTAGACAGACAGGGGACCTACAATGAGCAGTTCTTC. It yields the protein CASSLDRQGTYNEQFF. Complete variable domain (other parts from reference TRBV7-2 and TRBJ2-1): GAGVSQSPSNKVTEKGKDVELRCDPISGHTALYWYRQSLGQGLEFLIYFQGNSAPDKSGLPSDRFSAERTGGSVSTLTIQRTQQEDSAVYLCASSLDRQGTYNEQFFGPGTRLTVL.

This rearrangement joins TRBV19 to TRBJ1-5; D is undetermined. In germline, CDR1 is LNHDA, CDR2 SQIVND (reference sequence). The CDR3 spans 14 residues. V was trimmed by 4 bases and J by 4 bases, leaving 11 bases between them. The CDR3 DNA follows: TGTGCCAGTAGTAGGGAGGGTTGGAATCAGCCCCAGCATTTT. This codes for CASSREGWNQPQHF. The full variable domain, rest sourced from reference TRBV19 and TRBJ1-5, is DGGITQSPKYLFRKEGQNVTLSCEQNLNHDAMYWYRQDPGQGLRLIYYSQIVNDFQKGDIAEGYSVSREKKESFPLTVTSAQKNPTAFYLCASSREGWNQPQHFGDGTRLSIL.

The chain couples TRBV6-1 to TRBJ1-6; D is uncertain. Trimming stripped 4 bases from V and 9 bases from J, with 10 bases between. The CDR3 contains 13 residues. Germline V gene sequence: CDR1 MNHNS, CDR2 SASEGT. DNA of the CDR3: TGTGCCAGCAGTGCAGGAATTGGTTCACCCCTCCACTTT. Amino acids: CASSAGIGSPLHF.

The DNA for the CDR3 is TGTGCCAGCAGACTCGGACTAGCGGGGGACGAGCAGTACTTC. Encoded protein: CASRLGLAGDEQYF. The V gene is TRBV2, the J gene TRBJ2-7; 13 bases are a match to TRBD2. The CDR3 is 14 amino acids. Germline CDR1 and CDR2: SNHLY and FYNNEI. With V trimmed by 6 bases and J by 5 bases, 4 bases remained unmatched.

This rearrangement joins TRBV7-6 to TRBJ1-2; 9 bases are a match to TRBD1. This CDR3 is 15 amino acids long. CDR1 is SGHVS, CDR2 FNYEAQ, per germline. The J segment lost 7 bases and the V segment lost 5 bases, leaving 11 bases of the junction unmatched. The CDR3 reads CASSGGQGWERGYTF. The CDR3 bases are TGTGCCAGCAGCGGGGGACAGGGATGGGAGCGTGGCTACACCTTC.

This clone was seen only a few times. This rearrangement joins TRBV5-1 to TRBJ2-1; 12 nucleotides agree with TRBD1. The CDR3 consists of 14 residues. CDR1 and CDR2 (germline): SGHRS, YFSETQ. V shed 3 bases, J shed 9 bases, and the junction held 4 bases outside the gene matches. The CDR3 sequence: CASSWGQGAGEQFF. The CDR3 DNA follows: TGCGCCAGCAGCTGGGGACAGGGGGCAGGTGAGCAGTTCTTC. Based on the CDR3 plus reference TRBV5-1 and TRBJ2-1, the full variable domain is KAGVTQTPRYLIKTRGQQVTLSCSPISGHRSVSWYQQTPGQGLQFLFEYFSETQRNKGNFPGRFSGRQFSNSRSEMNVSTLELGDSALYLCASSWGQGAGEQFFGPGTRLTVL.

The V and J genes are TRBV30 and TRBJ2-5, with a weak D call TRBD1 (6 bases). Trimming pared 3 bases from V and 2 bases from J, leaving 13 bases between. In germline, CDR1 is GTSNPN, CDR2 SVGIG (reference sequence). CDR3 length: 14 amino acids. The chain's CDR3 is CAWREDRVQETQYF. CDR3 DNA sequence: TGTGCCTGGAGGGAGGACAGAGTTCAAGAGACCCAGTACTTC. Combining the CDR3 with reference TRBV30 and TRBJ2-5 gives the whole variable domain SQTIHQWPATLVQPVGSPLSLECTVEGTSNPNLYWYRQAAGRGLQLLFYSVGIGQISSEVPQNLSASRPQDRQFILSSKKLLLSDSGFYLCAWREDRVQETQYFGPGTRLLVL.

This clone showed up just once. The chain couples TRBV6-6 to TRBJ1-2; 10 bases map to TRBD1. Germline CDR1 MNHNY, CDR2 SVGAGI (reference sequence). The CDR3 loop spans 14 amino acids. Unmatched junction bases numbered 8, after V lost 6 bases and J lost 7 bases. CDR3 amino acids: CASRETGGFLGYTF. For the CDR3, the DNA is TGTGCCAGCAGGGAGACAGGGGGCTTCCTTGGCTACACCTTC.

V and J are TRBV30 and TRBJ1-2; 8 bases are shared with TRBD1. Germline lookup yields CDR1 GTSNPN and CDR2 SVGIG (reference sequence). The V gene end was trimmed by 1 base and the J gene end by 5 bases; junction bases not matched to a gene: 9. The CDR3 consists of 15 residues. CDR3 nucleotides: TGTGCCTGGAGTGCCGGGACAGGTAGACAATATGGCTACACCTTC. Amino acid sequence: CAWSAGTGRQYGYTF.

V usage is TRBV7-2 and J usage is TRBJ2-5; 8 positions agree with TRBD2. From germline, CDR1 is SGHTA and CDR2 FQGNSA. The V gene end was trimmed by 1 base and the J gene end by 4 bases; junction bases not matched to a gene: 5. The CDR3 has 15 amino acids. The CDR3 DNA reads TGTGCCAGCAGCTTAGTACTAGCGGTGACAGAGACCCAGTACTTC. Protein: CASSLVLAVTETQYF.

This chain uses TRBV5-4 with TRBJ1-2; D not resolved. The V end was cut by 1 base, the J end by 3 bases, with 10 bases between. CDR3 length: 14 residues. Looked up from germline, CDR1 is SGHNT and CDR2 is YYREEE (reference sequence). CDR3 sequence (DNA): TGTGCCAGCAGCTTGTACTCAACAGACTATGGCTACACCTTC. As protein: CASSLYSTDYGYTF.

The chain is built from TRBV6-5 and TRBJ1-1, with 8 bases identical to TRBD1. J lost 3 bases, V lost 6 bases, and 9 bases had no gene match. Per the germline V gene, CDR1 is MNHEY and CDR2 is SVGAGI. The CDR3 consists of 15 residues. CDR3 amino acids: CASRLIQGGDTEAFF. CDR3 nucleotides: TGTGCCAGCAGGCTAATACAGGGGGGGGACACTGAAGCTTTCTTT.

The rearrangement uses TRBV30 and TRBJ1-2; 11 bases align to TRBD1. This CDR3 is 15 amino acids long. V lost 2 bases and J lost 6; bases outside the gene matches: 8. The germline gives CDR1 GTSNPN, CDR2 SVGIG (reference sequence). In DNA, the CDR3 is TGTGCCTGGAGTCGCGGCGGGACAGGGGGTGATGGCTACACCTTC. Residues: CAWSRGGTGGDGYTF.

CDR3 DNA sequence: TGTGCCAGCAGCCAAGGACAGGGGTCGTCAGGGGCCAACGTCCTGACTTTC. Translated, it gives CASSQGQGSSGANVLTF. This chain uses TRBV5-4 with TRBJ2-6, with 9 bases that match TRBD1. The CDR3 loop spans 17 amino acids. V gave up 4 bases and J gave up 4 bases; unmatched junction bases: 9. In germline, CDR1 is SGHNT, CDR2 YYREEE (reference sequence).

The chain couples TRBV5-1 to TRBJ2-1, with 11 bases identical to TRBD1. The CDR3 spans 15 residues. V was pared by 2 bases and J by 8 bases, with 6 bases of the junction left unmatched. Germline V gene lookup returns CDR1 SGHRS and CDR2 YFSETQ. CDR3 amino acids: CASSFRDRGRDEQFF. CDR3 nucleotides: TGCGCCAGCAGCTTCCGGGACAGGGGGAGAGATGAGCAGTTCTTC.

The CDR3 bases are TGCGCCAGCAGCTACTCGGCAGGAGGGGTCTATGGCTACACCTTC. It yields the protein CASSYSAGGVYGYTF. The chain is built from TRBV5-1 and TRBJ1-2, with a tentative D call TRBD1 (5 bases). Between the trimmed V and J ends, which lost 3 bases and 4 bases, there was a span of 16 bases. This CDR3 is 15 amino acids long. CDR1 is SGHRS and CDR2 is YFSETQ in the germline V gene.

V usage is TRBV2 and J usage is TRBJ1-2; 9 bases are a match to TRBD1. This CDR3 region has 18 residues. With 2 bases clipped from V and 4 bases from J, the junction kept 14 bases outside the gene matches. In germline, CDR1 is SNHLY, CDR2 FYNNEI. The CDR3 region has the DNA TGTGCCAGCAGTGAATTTCAGGACAGGGGTAAAAAGCCCTATGGCTACACCTTC. Its protein product is CASSEFQDRGKKPYGYTF.

This chain links TRBV19 with TRBJ1-1; weak D call: TRBD1 (5 bases). This CDR3 has 14 amino acids. Per the germline V gene, CDR1 is LNHDA and CDR2 is SQIVND (reference sequence). V was clipped by 6 bases and J by 3 bases, with 14 bases between them. CDR3 loop: CASSGRGVDTEAFF. CDR3 bases: TGTGCCAGTAGCGGTCGGGGGGTTGACACTGAAGCTTTCTTT.